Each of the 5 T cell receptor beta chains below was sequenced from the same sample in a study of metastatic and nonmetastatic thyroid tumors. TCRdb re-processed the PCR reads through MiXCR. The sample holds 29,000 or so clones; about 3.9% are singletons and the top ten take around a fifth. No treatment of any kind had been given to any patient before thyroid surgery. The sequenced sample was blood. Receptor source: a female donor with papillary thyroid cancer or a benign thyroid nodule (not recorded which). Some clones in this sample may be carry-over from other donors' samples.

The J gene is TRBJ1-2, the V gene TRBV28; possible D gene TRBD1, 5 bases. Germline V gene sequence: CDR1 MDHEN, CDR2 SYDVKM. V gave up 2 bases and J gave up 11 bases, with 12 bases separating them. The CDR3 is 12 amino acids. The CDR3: CASSLMGVRYTF. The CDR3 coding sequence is TGTGCCAGCAGTTTAATGGGGGTCCGATACACCTTC.

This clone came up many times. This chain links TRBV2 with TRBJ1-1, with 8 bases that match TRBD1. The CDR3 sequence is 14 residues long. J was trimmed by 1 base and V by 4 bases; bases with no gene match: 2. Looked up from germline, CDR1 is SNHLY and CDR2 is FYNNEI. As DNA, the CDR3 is TGTGCCAGCAGTGGGACAGGGTGGAACACTGAAGCTTTCTTT. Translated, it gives CASSGTGWNTEAFF.

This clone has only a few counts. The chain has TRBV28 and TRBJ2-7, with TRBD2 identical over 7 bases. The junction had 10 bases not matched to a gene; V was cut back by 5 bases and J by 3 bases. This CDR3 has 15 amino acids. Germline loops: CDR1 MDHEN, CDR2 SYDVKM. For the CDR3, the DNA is TGTGCCAGCAGTCTCCCGGGACTACTCGGCTACGAGCAGTACTTC. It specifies CASSLPGLLGYEQYF.

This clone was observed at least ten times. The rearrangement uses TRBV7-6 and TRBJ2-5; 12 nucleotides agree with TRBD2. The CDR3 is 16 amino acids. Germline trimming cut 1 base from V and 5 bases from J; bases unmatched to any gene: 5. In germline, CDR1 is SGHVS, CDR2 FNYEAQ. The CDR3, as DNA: TGTGCCAGCAGCTTAGGGACTAGCGGGGCGGGGGAGACCCAGTACTTC. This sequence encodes CASSLGTSGAGETQYF.

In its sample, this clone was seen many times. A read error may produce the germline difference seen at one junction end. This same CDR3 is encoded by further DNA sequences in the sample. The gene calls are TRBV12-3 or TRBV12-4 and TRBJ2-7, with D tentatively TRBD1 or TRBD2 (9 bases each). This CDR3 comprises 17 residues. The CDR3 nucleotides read TGCGCCAGCAGCAACAGGGGGCAAGGGACTAGCTTCCACGAGCAGTACTTC. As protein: CASSNRGQGTSFHEQYF.